This T cell receptor (beta chain) was sequenced in a study of cytomegalovirus exposure and HLA in healthy donors. It was with 60 Vbeta and 13 Jbeta primers that the PCR ran. The method was immunoSEQ multiplex PCR; TCRdb's version includes in-frame clones alone and lacks a portion of them. The repertoire holds some 140,000 clones, with roughly 78% as singletons. With 1 base clipped from V and 7 bases from J, the junction kept 10 bases outside the gene matches. The germline gives CDR1 LGHNA, CDR2 YNFKEQ. This CDR3 is 16 amino acids long. Material for sequencing was PBMCs. The clonotype comes from a man between 25 and 39 years old in good health. The J gene is TRBJ2-5, the V gene TRBV4-2; 9 bases line up with TRBD2. The CDR3 nucleotides are TGTGCCAGCAGCCAAGTTCACCGGACTAGCGTGGGGACCCAGTACTTC. Translating gives CASSQVHRTSVGTQYF.